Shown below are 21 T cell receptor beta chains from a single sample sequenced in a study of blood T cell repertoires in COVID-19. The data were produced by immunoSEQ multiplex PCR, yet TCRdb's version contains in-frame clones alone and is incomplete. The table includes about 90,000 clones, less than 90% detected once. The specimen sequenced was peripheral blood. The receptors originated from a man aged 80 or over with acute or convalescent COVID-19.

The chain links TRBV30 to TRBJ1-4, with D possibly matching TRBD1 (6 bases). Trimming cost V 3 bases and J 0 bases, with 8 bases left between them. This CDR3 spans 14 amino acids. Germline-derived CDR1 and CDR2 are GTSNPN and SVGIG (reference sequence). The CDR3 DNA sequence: TGTGCCTGGAGGACAGGAACAACTAATGAAAAACTGTTTTTT. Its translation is CAWRTGTTNEKLFF.

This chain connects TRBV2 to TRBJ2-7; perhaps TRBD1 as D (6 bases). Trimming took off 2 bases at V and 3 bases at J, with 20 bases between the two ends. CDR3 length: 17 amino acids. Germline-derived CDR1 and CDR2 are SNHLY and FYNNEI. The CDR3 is CASSEIPPQGEGYEQYF. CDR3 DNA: TGTGCCAGCAGTGAAATTCCACCACAGGGAGAAGGCTACGAGCAGTACTTC.

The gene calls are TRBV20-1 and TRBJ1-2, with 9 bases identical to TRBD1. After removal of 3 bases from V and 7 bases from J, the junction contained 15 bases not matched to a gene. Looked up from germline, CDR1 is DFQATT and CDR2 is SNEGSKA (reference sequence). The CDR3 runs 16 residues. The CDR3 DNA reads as TGCAGTGCTAGTCGCAGACAGGGGGGTAGTACGTTTGGCTACACCTTC. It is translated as CSASRRQGGSTFGYTF.

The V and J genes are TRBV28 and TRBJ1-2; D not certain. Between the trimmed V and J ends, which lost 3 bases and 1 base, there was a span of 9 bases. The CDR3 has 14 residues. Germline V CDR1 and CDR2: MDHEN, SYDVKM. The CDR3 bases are TGTGCCAGCAGTTTCGCAGGCCGTAACTATGGCTACACCTTC. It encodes CASSFAGRNYGYTF.

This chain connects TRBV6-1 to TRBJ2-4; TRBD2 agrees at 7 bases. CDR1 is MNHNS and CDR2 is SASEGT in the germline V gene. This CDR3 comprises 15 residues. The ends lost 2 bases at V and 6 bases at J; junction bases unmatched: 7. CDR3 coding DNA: TGTGCCAGCAGTGAACACCATCCTAGCGGAAACATTCAGTACTTC. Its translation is CASSEHHPSGNIQYF.

The CDR3 bases are TGCGCCAGCAGCTTAACTAGTGTTCCTTTAAATGAGCAGTTCTTC. Encoded protein: CASSLTSVPLNEQFF. The chain recombines TRBV5-1 with TRBJ2-1; TRBD2 is a possible D gene (5 bases). Trimming took 2 bases from V and 7 from J, leaving 16 bases between them. This CDR3 contains 15 residues. Germline V gene sequence: CDR1 SGHRS, CDR2 YFSETQ.

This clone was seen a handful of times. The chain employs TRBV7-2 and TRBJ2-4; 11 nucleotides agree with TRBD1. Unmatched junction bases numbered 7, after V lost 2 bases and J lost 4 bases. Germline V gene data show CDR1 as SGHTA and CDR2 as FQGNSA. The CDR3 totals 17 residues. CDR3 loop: CASSLTSGQGDKNIQYF. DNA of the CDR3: TGTGCCAGCAGCTTAACGTCGGGACAGGGGGATAAAAACATTCAGTACTTC.

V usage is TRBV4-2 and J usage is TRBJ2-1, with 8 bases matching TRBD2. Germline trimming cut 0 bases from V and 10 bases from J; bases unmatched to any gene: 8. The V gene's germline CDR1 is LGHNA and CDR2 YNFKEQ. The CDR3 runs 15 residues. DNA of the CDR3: TGTGCCAGCAGCCAAGAGGGAAGCGGGAGTTACGAGCAGTTCTTC. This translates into CASSQEGSGSYEQFF.

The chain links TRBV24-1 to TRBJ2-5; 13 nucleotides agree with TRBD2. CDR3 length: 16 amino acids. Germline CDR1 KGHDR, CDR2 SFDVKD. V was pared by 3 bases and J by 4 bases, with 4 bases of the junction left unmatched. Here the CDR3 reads CATSDQLAGGLETQYF. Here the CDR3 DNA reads TGTGCCACCAGTGATCAACTAGCGGGAGGGCTAGAGACCCAGTACTTC.

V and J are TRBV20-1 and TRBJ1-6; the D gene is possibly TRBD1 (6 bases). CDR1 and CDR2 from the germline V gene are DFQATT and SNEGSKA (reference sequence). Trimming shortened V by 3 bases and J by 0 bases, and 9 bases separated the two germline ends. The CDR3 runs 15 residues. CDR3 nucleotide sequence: TGCAGTGCTAGTCAGGGGAGCTCCTATAATTCACCCCTCCACTTT. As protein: CSASQGSSYNSPLHF.

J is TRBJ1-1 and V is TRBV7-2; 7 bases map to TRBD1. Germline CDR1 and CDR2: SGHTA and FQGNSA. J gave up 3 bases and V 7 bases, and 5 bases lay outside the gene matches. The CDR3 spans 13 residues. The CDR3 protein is CASKGTEYTEAFF. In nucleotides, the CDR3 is TGTGCCAGCAAGGGGACAGAATACACTGAAGCTTTCTTT.

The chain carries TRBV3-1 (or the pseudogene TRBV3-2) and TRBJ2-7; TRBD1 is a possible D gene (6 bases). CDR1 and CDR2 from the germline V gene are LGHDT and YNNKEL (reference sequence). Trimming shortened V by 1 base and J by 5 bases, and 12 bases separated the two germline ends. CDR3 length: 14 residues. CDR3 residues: CASSQGARGDEQYF. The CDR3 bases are TGTGCCAGCAGCCAAGGAGCCAGGGGTGACGAGCAGTACTTC.

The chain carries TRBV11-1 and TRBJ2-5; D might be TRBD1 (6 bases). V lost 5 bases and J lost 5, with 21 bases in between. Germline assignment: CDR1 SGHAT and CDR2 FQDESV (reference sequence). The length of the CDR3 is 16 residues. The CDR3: CASSRGGRGLGETQYF. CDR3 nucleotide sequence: TGTGCCAGCAGCCGTGGGGGCAGGGGCCTAGGGGAGACCCAGTACTTC.

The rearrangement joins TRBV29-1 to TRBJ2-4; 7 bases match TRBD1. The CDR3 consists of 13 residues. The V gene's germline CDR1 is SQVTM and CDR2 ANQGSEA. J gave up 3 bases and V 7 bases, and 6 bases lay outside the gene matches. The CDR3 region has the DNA TGCAGCGGGATGGGACAGCTCAAAAACATTCAGTACTTC. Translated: CSGMGQLKNIQYF.

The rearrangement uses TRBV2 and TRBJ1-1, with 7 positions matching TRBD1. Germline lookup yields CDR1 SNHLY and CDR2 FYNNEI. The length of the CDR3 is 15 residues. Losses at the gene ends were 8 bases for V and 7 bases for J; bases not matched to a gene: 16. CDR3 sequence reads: CASGDPRAGGYEAFF. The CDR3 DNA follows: TGTGCCAGCGGGGATCCCCGAGCAGGGGGTTATGAAGCTTTCTTT.

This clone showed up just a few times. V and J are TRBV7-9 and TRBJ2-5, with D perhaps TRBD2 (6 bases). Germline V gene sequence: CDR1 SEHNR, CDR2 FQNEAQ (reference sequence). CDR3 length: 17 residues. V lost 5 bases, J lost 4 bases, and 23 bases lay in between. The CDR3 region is CASSSEVVWEVSETQYF. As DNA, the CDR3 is TGTGCCAGCAGCAGTGAGGTTGTATGGGAGGTTTCAGAGACCCAGTACTTC.

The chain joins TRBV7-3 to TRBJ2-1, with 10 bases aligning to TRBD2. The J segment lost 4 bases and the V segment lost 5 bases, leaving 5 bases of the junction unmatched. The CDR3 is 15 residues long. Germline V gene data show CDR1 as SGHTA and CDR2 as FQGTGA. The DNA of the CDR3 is TGTGCCAGCAGCCTCCTAGCGGGAGCTTACAATGAGCAGTTCTTC. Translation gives CASSLLAGAYNEQFF. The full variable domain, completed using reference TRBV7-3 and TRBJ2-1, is GAGVSQTPSNKVTEKGKYVELRCDPISGHTALYWYRQSLGQGPEFLIYFQGTGAADDSGLPNDRFFAVRPEGSVSTLKIQRTERGDSAVYLCASSLLAGAYNEQFFGPGTRLTVL.

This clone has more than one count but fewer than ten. The DNA of the CDR3 is TGTGCCAGCTTTAATGCAGGGTCGGACACTGAAGCTTTCTTT. Translating gives CASFNAGSDTEAFF. The chain links TRBV27 to TRBJ1-1, with D perhaps matching TRBD1 (5 bases). Trimming took 8 bases from V and 3 from J, leaving 16 bases between them. CDR1 is MNHEY, CDR2 SMNVEV, per germline (reference sequence). The CDR3 covers 14 residues.

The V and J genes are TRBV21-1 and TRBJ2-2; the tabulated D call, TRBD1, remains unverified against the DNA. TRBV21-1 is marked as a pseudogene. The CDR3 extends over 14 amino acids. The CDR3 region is CALGGGARTGELFF. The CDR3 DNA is TGTGCCCTTGGGGGCGGTGCCCGCACCGGGGAGCTGTTTTTT.

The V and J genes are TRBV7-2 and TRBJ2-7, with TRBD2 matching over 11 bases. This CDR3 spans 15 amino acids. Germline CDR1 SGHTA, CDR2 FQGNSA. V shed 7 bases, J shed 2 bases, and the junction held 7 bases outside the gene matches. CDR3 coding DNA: TGTGCCAGCAACCCGGGACTAGCGGACACCTACGAGCAGTACTTC. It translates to CASNPGLADTYEQYF. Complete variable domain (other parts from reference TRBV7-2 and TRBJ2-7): GAGVSQSPSNKVTEKGKDVELRCDPISGHTALYWYRQSLGQGLEFLIYFQGNSAPDKSGLPSDRFSAERTGGSVSTLTIQRTQQEDSAVYLCASNPGLADTYEQYFGPGTRLTVT.

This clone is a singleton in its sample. Here the CDR3 DNA reads TGCGCCAGCAGCACGGAGGGGTTCTACGAGCAGTACTTC. Translation: CASSTEGFYEQYF. This sequence joins TRBV5-1 and TRBJ2-7, with a weak D call TRBD2 (6 bases). The CDR3 runs to 13 residues. Trimming cost V 4 bases and J 3 bases, with 11 bases left between them. CDR1 is SGHRS, CDR2 YFSETQ, per germline.